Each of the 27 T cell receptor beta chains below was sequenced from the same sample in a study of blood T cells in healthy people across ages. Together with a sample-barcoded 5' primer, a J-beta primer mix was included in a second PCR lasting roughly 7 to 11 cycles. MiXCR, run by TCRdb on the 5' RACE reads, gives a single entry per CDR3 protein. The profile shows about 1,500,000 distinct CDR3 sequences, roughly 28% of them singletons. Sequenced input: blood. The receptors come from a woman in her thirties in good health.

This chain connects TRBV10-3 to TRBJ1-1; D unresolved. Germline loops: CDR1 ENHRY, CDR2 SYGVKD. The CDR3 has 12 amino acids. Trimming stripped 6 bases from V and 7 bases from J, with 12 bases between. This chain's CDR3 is CAIRSSYSEAFF. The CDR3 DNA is TGTGCCATCAGATCCTCGTACAGTGAAGCTTTCTTT.

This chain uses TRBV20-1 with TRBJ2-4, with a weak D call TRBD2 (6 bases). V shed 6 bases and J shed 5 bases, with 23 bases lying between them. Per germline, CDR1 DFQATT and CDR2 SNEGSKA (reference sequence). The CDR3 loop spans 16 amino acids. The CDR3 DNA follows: TGCAGTGCCCTTATATACGGGCTGAGGGAGGAAAACATTCAGTACTTC. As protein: CSALIYGLREENIQYF.

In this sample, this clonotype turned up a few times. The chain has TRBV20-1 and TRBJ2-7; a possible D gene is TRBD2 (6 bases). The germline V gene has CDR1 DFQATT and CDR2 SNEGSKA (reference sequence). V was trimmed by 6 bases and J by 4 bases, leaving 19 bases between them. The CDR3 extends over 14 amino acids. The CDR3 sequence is CSAGLHELGYEQYF. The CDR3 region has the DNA TGCAGTGCGGGACTGCACGAGCTGGGGTACGAGCAGTACTTC.

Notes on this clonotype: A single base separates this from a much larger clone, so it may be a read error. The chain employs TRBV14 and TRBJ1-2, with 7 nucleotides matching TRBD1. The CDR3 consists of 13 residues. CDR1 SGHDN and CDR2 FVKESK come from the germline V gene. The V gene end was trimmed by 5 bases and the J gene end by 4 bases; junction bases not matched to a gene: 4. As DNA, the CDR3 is TGTGCCAGCAGCAAGGGACAGTTCTATGGCTACACCTTC. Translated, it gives CASSKGQFYGYTF.

The CDR3 region is CASSVEEEGDTDTQYF. The CDR3 DNA reads as TGTGCCAGCAGCGTGGAAGAGGAGGGCGACACAGATACGCAGTATTTT. This chain uses TRBV21-1 with TRBJ2-3; the table's TRBD2 call for D was not verified on the DNA. TRBV21-1 constitutes a pseudogene. CDR3 size: 16 residues.

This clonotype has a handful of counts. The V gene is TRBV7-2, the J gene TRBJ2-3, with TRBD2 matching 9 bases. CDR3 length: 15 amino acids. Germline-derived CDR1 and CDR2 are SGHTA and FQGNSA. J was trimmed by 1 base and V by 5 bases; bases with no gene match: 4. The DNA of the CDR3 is TGTGCCAGCAGCCACCGGACTAGCGGCACAGATACGCAGTATTTT. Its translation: CASSHRTSGTDTQYF.

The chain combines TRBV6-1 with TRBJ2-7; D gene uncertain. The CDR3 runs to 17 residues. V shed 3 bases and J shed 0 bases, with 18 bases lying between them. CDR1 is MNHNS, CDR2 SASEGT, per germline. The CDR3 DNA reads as TGTGCCAGCAGTGAGATTCTCCGGGCAGCCATCTCCTACGAGCAGTACTTC. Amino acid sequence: CASSEILRAAISYEQYF.

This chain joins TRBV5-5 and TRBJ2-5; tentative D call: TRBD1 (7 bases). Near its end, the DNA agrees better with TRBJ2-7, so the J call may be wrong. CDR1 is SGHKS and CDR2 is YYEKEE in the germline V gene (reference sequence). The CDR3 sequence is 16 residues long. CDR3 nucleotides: TGTGCCAGCAGCTATCCCGGTCAGGGGGGTTTCGACGAGCAGTACTTC. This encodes CASSYPGQGGFDEQYF.

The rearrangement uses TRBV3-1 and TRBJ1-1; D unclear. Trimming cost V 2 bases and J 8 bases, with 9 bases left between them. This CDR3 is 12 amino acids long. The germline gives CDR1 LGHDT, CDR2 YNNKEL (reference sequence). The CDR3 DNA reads TGTGCCAGCAGCCAACCATCTTCGGAAGCTTTCTTT. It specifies CASSQPSSEAFF.

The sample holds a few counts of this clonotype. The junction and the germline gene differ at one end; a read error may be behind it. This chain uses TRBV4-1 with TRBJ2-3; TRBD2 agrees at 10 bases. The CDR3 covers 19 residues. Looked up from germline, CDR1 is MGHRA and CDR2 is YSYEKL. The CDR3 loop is CASTLSGGARTFRTDMQYF. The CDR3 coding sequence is TGCGCCAGCACCTTAAGCGGGGGGGCCCGGACCTTCCGCACAGATATGCAGTATTTT.

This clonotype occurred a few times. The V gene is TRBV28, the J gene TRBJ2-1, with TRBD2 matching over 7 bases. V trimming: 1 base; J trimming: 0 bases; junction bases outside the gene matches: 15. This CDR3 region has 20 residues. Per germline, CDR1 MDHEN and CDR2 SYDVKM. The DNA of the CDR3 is TGTGCCAGCAGTTTATATCTGGCTAGCGGATTGCAGAGCTCCTACAATGAGCAGTTCTTC. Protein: CASSLYLASGLQSSYNEQFF.

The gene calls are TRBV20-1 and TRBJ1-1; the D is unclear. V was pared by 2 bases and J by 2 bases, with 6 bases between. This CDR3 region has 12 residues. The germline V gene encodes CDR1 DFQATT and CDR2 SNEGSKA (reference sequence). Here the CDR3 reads CSARLLNTEAFF. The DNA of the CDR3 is TGCAGTGCTAGACTCCTTAACACTGAAGCTTTCTTT.

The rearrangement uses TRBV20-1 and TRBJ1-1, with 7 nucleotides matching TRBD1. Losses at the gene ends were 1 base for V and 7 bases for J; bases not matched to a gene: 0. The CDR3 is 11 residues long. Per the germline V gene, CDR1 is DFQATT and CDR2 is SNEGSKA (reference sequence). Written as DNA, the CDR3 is TGCAGTGCTAGAGGGGACAGTGAAGCTTTCTTT. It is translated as CSARGDSEAFF.

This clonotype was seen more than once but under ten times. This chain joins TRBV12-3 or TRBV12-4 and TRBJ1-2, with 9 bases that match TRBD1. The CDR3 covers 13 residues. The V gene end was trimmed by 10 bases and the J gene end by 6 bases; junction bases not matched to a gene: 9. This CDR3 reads CATHRGRSNGYTF. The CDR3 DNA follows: TGTGCCACCCACAGGGGGCGATCGAATGGCTACACCTTC.

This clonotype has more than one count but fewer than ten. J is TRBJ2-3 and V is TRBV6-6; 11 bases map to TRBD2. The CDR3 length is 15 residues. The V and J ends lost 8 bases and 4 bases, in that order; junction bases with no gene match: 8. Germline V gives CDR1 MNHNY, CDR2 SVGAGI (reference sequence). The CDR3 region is CASVGLAGGADTQYF. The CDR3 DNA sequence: TGTGCCAGCGTGGGTCTAGCGGGGGGAGCAGATACGCAGTATTTT.

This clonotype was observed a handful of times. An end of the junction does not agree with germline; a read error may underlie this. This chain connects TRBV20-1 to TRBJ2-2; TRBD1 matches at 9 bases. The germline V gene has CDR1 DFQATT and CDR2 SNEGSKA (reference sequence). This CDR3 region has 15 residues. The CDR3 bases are TGCAGTGCTAGAGTCCCGGGACAGGGCGCCGGGGAGCTGGTTTTT. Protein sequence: CSARVPGQGAGELVF.

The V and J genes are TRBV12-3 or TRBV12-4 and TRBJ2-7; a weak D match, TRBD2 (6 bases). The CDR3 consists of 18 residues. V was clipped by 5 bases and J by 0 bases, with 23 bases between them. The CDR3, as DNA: TGTGCCAGCAGTCTCCGGGACTTCCGGATGGGGATCTCCTACGAGCAGTACTTC. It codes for CASSLRDFRMGISYEQYF.

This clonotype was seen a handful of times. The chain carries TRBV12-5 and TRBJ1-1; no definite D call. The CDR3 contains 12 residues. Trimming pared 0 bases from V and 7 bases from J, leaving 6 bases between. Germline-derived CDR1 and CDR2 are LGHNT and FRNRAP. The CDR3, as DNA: TGTGCTAGTGGTTTGGTAGGTAGTGAAGCTTTCTTT. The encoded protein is CASGLVGSEAFF.

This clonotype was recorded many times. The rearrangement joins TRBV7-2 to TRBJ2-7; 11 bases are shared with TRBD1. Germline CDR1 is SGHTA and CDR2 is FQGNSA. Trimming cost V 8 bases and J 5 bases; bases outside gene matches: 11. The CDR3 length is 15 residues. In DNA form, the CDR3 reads TGTGCCAGCGGTCGAGGGGGGACAGGGGGTCACGAGCAGTACTTC. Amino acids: CASGRGGTGGHEQYF.

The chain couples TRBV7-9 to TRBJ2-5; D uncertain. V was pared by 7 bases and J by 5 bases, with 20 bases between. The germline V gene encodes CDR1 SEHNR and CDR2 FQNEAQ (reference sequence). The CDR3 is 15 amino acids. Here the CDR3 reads CASTQMNGVRETQYF. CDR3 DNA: TGTGCCAGCACCCAAATGAATGGGGTCAGGGAGACCCAGTACTTC. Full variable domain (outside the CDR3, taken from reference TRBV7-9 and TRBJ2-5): DTGVSQNPRHKITKRGQNVTFRCDPISEHNRLYWYRQTLGQGPEFLTYFQNEAQLEKSRLLSDRFSAERPKGSFSTLEIQRTEQGDSAMYLCASTQMNGVRETQYFGPGTRLLVL.

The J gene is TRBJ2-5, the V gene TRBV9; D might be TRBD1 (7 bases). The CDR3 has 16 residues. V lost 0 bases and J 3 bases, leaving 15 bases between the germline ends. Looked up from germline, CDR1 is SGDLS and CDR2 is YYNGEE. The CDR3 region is CASSVGWRGREETQYF. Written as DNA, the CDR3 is TGTGCCAGCAGCGTAGGCTGGAGGGGGCGCGAAGAGACCCAGTACTTC.

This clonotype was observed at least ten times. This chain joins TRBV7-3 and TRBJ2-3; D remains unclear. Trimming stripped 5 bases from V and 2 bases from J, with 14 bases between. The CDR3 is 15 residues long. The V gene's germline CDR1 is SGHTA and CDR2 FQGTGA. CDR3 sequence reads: CASSPRVGNTDTQYF. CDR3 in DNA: TGTGCCAGCAGCCCCCGTGTGGGTAACACAGATACGCAGTATTTT.

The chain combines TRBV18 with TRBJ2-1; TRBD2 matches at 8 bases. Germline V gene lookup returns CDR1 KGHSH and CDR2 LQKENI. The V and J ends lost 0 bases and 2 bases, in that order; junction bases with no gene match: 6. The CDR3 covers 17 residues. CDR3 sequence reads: CASSPPLSGNAYNEQFF. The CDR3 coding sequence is TGTGCCAGCTCACCACCGCTTAGCGGGAACGCCTACAATGAGCAGTTCTTC.

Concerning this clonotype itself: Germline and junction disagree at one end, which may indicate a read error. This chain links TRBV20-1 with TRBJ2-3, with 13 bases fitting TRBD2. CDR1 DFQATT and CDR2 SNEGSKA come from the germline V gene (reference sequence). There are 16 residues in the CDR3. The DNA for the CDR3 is TGCAGTGCTAAAAACCCACTAGCGGGAGGGCCGGATACGCAGGATTTT. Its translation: CSAKNPLAGGPDTQDF.

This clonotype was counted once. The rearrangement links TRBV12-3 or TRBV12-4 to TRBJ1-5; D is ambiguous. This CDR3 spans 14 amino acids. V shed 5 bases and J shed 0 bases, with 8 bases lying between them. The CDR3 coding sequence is TGTGCCAGCAGTGAGAGGGTTAGCAATCAGCCCCAGCATTTT. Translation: CASSERVSNQPQHF.

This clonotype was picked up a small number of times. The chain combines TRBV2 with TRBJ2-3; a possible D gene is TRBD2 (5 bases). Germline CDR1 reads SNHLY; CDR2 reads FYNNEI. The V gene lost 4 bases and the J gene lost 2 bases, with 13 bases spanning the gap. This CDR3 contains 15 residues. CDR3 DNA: TGTGCCAGCAGTGTGGGAGAACAAGTCACAGATACGCAGTATTTT. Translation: CASSVGEQVTDTQYF.

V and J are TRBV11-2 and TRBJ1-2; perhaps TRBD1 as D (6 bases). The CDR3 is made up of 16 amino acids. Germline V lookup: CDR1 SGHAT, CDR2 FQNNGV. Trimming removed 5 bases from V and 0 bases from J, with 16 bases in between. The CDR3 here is CASSDRQDTANYGYTF. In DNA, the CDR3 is TGTGCCAGCAGCGACCGACAGGATACGGCTAACTATGGCTACACCTTC.